This T cell receptor beta chain emerged from a study of chemoradiotherapy in HPV16-positive cancers. In the study overall: A couple of HPV16-positive patients' cells yielded candidate HPV-specific clones and common motifs.

TCRdb's copy holds only in-frame clones and misses some; the assay was immunoSEQ multiplex PCR. Among roughly 6,500 clones, 79% were seen once, and the ten largest hold approximately 6.3%. Samples were taken several times over chemoradiotherapy. The count of this clone is one. This specimen consisted of tumor tissue, obtained from a patient who underwent chemoradiotherapy. This receptor was obtained from a human donor with HPV-associated anogenital cancer.

CDR3 region: CASSTGTVRSTQHF. DNA for the CDR3: TGCGCCAGCAGCACCGGGACGGTCCGTAGCACCCAGCATTTT. The V call is TRBV5-1, the J call TRBJ1-5, with D perhaps matching TRBD1 (5 bases). Germline values: CDR1 SGHRS, CDR2 YFSETQ. The CDR3 contains 14 residues. Trimming shortened V by 4 bases and J by 11 bases, and 19 bases separated the two germline ends. Full variable domain (rest looked up from reference TRBV5-1 and TRBJ1-5): KAGVTQTPRYLIKTRGQQVTLSCSPISGHRSVSWYQQTPGQGLQFLFEYFSETQRNKGNFPGRFSGRQFSNSRSEMNVSTLELGDSALYLCASSTGTVRSTQHFGDGTRLSIL.